Listed below are T cell receptor beta chains from one sample, sequenced in a study of T cell responses to AZD1222 COVID-19 vaccine. Clones were read by immunoSEQ multiplex PCR, and TCRdb kept only the in-frame ones, dropping some. The table lists about 150,000 clones, under 95% of them singletons. The sequencing here drew on peripheral blood, taken on day 0 of AZD1222 vaccination. These receptors were taken from an adult in good health. Both conserved end residues are part of each CDR3. The order of the fields is clone size, V gene, J gene, D gene, CDR3 protein, CDR3 DNA. The D gene is left open where the match is weak. Only part of the rows carry a size: once, few, many, or a class if the clone is expanded.

>.|TRBV6-5|TRBJ1-1|.
CASTASLGVDTEAFF
TGTGCCAGCACCGCCTCGTTAGGGGTTGACACTGAAGCTTTCTTT
>.|TRBV12-5|TRBJ1-1|.
CASGLAAGRINPEAFF
TGTGCTAGTGGTTTGGCCGCGGGGAGGATAAACCCTGAAGCTTTCTTT
>.|TRBV7-6|TRBJ1-6|.
CASSLGGRSPLHF
TGTGCCAGCAGCTTAGGGGGGCGGTCACCCCTCCACTTT
>.|TRBV6-1|TRBJ1-5|.
CASSPDGGNQPQHF
TGTGCCAGCAGCCCGGACGGAGGCAATCAGCCCCAGCATTTT
>.|TRBV10-1|TRBJ2-1|TRBD2
CASSDWGGNNEQFF
TGCGCCAGCAGTGATTGGGGGGGAAACAATGAGCAGTTCTTC
>.|TRBV11-3|TRBJ2-1|TRBD1
CASSAGQGRYSTDDEQFF
TGTGCCAGCAGCGCGGGACAGGGGCGATATTCTACCGATGATGAGCAGTTCTTC
>once|TRBV15|TRBJ1-1|.
CATSRDLRQHEAFF
TGTGCCACCAGCAGAGATTTAAGACAGCATGAAGCTTTCTTT
>.|TRBV6-6|TRBJ1-4|.
CASSYSRGGGEKLFF
TGTGCCAGCAGTTACTCGAGGGGGGGCGGTGAAAAACTGTTTTTT
>.|TRBV13|TRBJ2-1|TRBD2
CASSLTSGSYNEQFF
TGTGCCAGCAGCCTAACTAGCGGGAGCTACAATGAGCAGTTCTTC
>.|TRBV18|TRBJ2-6|TRBD1
CASSYTTGGGFSGANVLTF
TGTGCCAGCTCATATACAACAGGGGGCGGTTTCTCCGGGGCCAACGTCCTGACTTTC
>.|TRBV12-3/TRBV12-4|TRBJ1-1|.
CASSFSGNTEAFF
TGTGCCAGCAGTTTTAGTGGGAACACTGAAGCTTTCTTT
>once|TRBV6-5|TRBJ1-4|.
CASSHEPLREKLFF
TGTGCCAGCAGTCATGAACCACTGAGGGAAAAACTGTTTTTT
>once|TRBV15|TRBJ1-1|.
CATSRLEGRGSEAFF
TGTGCCACCAGCAGGCTCGAGGGGCGGGGGTCTGAAGCTTTCTTT
>.|TRBV3-1/TRBV3-2|TRBJ2-5|TRBD1
CASSQDGQGSTQYF
TGTGCCAGCAGCCAGGATGGACAGGGCTCGACCCAGTACTTC
>.|TRBV9|TRBJ1-1|.
CASSVAGGLGTEAFF
TGTGCCAGCAGCGTAGCGGGGGGCCTGGGGACTGAAGCTTTCTTT
>.|TRBV6-1|TRBJ2-7|.
CASSETSYEQYF
TGTGCCAGCAGTGAGACTTCCTACGAGCAGTACTTC
>.|TRBV4-1|TRBJ1-5|.
CASSQGTQAVMSQPQHF
TGCGCCAGCAGCCAAGGGACTCAGGCGGTGATGAGTCAGCCCCAGCATTTT
>.|TRBV5-6|TRBJ1-5|.
CASSLNGPSNQPQHF
TGTGCCAGCAGCTTGAATGGACCTAGCAATCAGCCCCAGCATTTT